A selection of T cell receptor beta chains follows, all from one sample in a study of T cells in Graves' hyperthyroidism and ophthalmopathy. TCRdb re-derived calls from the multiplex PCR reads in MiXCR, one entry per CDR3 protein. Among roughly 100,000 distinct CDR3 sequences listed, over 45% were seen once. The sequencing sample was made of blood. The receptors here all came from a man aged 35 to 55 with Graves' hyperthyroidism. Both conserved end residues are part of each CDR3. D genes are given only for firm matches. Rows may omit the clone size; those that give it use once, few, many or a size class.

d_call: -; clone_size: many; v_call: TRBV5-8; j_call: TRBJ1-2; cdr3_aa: CASSPSQRGYTF; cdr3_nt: TGTGCCAGCAGCCCTAGCCAACGGGGCTACACCTTC
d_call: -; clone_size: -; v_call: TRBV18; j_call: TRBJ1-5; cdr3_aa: CASSPSGKGPQHF; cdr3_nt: TGTGCCAGCTCACCGTCGGGAAAGGGTCCCCAGCATTTT
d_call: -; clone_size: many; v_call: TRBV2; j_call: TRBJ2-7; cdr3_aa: CASREGSGHTYEQYF; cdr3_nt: TGTGCCAGCAGGGAAGGTTCGGGACATACCTACGAGCAGTACTTC
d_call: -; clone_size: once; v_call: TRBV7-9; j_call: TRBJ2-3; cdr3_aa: CASSKDITQYF; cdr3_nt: TGTGCCAGCAGCAAGGACATTACGCAGTATTTT
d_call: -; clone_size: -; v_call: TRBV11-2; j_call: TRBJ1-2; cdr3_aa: CASSLATYLAGYTF; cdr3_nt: TGTGCCAGCAGCTTAGCTACGTACCTGGCTGGCTACACCTTC
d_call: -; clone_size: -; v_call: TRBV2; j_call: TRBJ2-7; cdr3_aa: CASSVPDTYEQYF; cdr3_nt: TGTGCCAGCAGTGTCCCAGATACCTACGAGCAGTACTTC
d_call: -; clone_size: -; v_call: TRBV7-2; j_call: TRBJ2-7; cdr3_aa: CASTLAIYYEQYF; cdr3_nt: TGTGCCAGCACCTTAGCCATCTACTACGAGCAGTACTTC
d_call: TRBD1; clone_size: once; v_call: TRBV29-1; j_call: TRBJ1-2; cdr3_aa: CSVASRQGNYGYTF; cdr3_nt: TGCAGCGTTGCCAGCAGACAGGGTAACTATGGCTACACCTTC
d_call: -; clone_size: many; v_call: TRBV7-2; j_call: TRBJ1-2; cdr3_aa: CASSPAPDNYGYTF; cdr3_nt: TGTGCCAGCAGCCCAGCGCCAGACAACTATGGCTACACCTTC
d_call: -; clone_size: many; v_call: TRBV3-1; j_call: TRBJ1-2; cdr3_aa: CASQGLLGGYTF; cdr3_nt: TGTGCCAGTCAGGGGCTGTTGGGTGGCTACACCTTC
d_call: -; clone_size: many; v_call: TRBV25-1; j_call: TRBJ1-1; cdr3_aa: CASSNQGGAFF; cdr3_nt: TGTGCCAGCAGTAATCAGGGTGGAGCTTTCTTT
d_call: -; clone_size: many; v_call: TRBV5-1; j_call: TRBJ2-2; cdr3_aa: CASSLEAENTGELFF; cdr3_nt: TGCGCCAGCAGCTTGGAGGCAGAGAACACCGGGGAGCTGTTTTTT
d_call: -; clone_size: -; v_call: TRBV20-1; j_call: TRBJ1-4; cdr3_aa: CSARGEGPREKLFF; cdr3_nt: TGCAGTGCTAGGGGGGAAGGACCACGTGAAAAACTGTTTTTT
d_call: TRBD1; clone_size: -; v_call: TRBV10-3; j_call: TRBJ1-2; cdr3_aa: CAISESGRGRGYTF; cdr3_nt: TGTGCCATCAGTGAGTCTGGCAGGGGGCGAGGCTACACCTTC
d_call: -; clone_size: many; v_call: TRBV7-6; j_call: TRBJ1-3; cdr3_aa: CASSKASRDYSGNTIYF; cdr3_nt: TGTGCCAGCAGCAAAGCTTCCAGGGATTACTCTGGAAACACCATATATTTT
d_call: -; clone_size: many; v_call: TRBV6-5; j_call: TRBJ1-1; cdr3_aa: CASSLSGNTEAFF; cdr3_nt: TGTGCCAGCAGCTTATCAGGGAACACTGAAGCTTTCTTT
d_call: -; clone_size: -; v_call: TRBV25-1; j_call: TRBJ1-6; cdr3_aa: CASSEVGDGNSPLHF; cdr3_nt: TGTGCCAGCAGTGAGGTAGGCGACGGGAATTCACCCCTCCACTTT
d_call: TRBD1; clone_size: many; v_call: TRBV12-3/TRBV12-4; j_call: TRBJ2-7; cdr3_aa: CASSSRTGASYEQYF; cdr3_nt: TGTGCCAGCAGTTCCCGGACAGGGGCTAGCTACGAGCAGTACTTC
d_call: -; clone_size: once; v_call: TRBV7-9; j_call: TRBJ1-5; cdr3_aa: CASSPGTSGGRSNQPQHF; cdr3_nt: TGTGCCAGCAGCCCCGGGACTAGCGGGGGCCGGAGCAATCAGCCCCAGCATTTT
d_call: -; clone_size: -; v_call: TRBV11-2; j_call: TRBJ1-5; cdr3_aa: CAWSVKGAGSNQPQHF; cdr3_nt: TGTGCCTGGAGTGTTAAAGGGGCCGGGAGCAATCAGCCCCAGCATTTT
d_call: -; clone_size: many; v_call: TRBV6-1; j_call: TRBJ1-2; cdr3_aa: CASSDTAGPGEVF; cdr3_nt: TGTGCCAGCAGTGATACAGCAGGCCCGGGAGAGGTCTTC
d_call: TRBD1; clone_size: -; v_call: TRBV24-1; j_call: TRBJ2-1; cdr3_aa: CATSDLVQGQLYNEQFF; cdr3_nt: TGTGCCACCAGTGACCTCGTACAGGGACAGCTCTACAATGAGCAGTTCTTC
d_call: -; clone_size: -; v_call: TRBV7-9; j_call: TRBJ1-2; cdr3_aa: CASSKRQTRYGYTF; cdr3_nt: TGTGCCAGCAGCAAAAGACAGACGCGCTATGGCTACACCTTC
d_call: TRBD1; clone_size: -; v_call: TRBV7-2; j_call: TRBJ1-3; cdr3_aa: CASSFKMGQGNTIYF; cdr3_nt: TGTGCCAGCAGCTTCAAGATGGGACAGGGGAACACCATATATTTT
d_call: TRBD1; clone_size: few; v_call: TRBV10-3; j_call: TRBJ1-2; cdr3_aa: CAISESDRAYGYTF; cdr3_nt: TGTGCCATCAGTGAGTCGGACAGGGCATATGGCTACACCTTC
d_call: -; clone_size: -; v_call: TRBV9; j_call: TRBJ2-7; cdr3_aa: CASSAPVVTGDVQYF; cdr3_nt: TGTGCCAGCAGCGCCCCTGTGGTGACGGGAGACGTGCAGTACTTC
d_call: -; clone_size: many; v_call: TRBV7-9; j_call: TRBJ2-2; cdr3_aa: CASNEGRPVLKTGELFF; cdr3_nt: TGTGCCAGCAACGAGGGGAGGCCAGTTCTAAAAACCGGGGAGCTGTTTTTT
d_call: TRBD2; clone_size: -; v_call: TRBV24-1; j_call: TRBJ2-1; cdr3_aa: CATSGERGGHEQFF; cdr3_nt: TGTGCCACCAGCGGCGAGCGGGGGGGGCATGAGCAGTTCTTC
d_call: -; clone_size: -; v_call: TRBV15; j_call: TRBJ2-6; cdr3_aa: CATSGTGSSGANVLTF; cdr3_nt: TGTGCCACCAGCGGAACAGGTAGCTCTGGGGCCAACGTCCTGACTTTC
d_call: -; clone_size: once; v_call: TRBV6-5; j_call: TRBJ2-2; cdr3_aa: CASSYFSPWGELFF; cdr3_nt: TGTGCCAGCAGTTACTTTTCACCTTGGGGGGAGCTGTTTTTT
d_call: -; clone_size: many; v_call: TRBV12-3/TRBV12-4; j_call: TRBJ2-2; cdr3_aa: CASSLGPARVKLFF; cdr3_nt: TGTGCCAGCAGTTTGGGCCCTGCGAGGGTCAAGCTGTTTTTT
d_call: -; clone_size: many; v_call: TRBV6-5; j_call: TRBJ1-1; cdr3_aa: CASSYSGTLNTEAFF; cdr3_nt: TGTGCCAGCAGTTACTCAGGGACGTTGAACACTGAAGCTTTCTTT
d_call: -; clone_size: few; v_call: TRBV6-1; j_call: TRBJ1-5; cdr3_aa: CASLGRGLSNQPQHF; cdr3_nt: TGTGCCAGCCTCGGACGGGGGCTATCCAATCAGCCCCAGCATTTT
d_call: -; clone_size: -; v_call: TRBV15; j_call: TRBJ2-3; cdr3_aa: CATSSRRAPRGNEQYF; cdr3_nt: TGTGCCACCAGCAGTCGTAGGGCCCCACGGGGCAATGAGCAGTATTTT
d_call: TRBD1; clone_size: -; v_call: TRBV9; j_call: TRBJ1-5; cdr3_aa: CASSTGQGANQPQHF; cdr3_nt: TGTGCCAGCTCAACGGGACAGGGCGCCAATCAGCCCCAGCATTTT
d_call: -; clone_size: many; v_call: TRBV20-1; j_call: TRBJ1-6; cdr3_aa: CSASIFGTSYSPLHF; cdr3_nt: TGCAGTGCTAGTATCTTCGGGACATCATATTCACCCCTCCACTTT
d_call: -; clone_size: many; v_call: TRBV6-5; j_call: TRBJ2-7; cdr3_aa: CASRASFHRQSYEQYF; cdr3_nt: TGTGCCAGCAGGGCCTCGTTCCACAGGCAGTCCTACGAGCAGTACTTC
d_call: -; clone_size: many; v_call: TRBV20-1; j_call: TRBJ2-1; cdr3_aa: CSARSVVTSYNEQFF; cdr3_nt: TGCAGTGCTAGAAGTGTGGTTACATCCTACAATGAGCAGTTCTTC
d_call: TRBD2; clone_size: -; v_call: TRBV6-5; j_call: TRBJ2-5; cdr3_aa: CASSYAGVKETQYF; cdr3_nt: TGTGCCAGCAGTTATGCGGGAGTTAAAGAGACCCAGTACTTC
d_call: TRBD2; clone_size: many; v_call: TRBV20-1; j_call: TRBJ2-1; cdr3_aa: CSASQGSGAYNEQFF; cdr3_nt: TGCAGTGCTAGCCAAGGCAGCGGGGCTTACAATGAGCAGTTCTTC